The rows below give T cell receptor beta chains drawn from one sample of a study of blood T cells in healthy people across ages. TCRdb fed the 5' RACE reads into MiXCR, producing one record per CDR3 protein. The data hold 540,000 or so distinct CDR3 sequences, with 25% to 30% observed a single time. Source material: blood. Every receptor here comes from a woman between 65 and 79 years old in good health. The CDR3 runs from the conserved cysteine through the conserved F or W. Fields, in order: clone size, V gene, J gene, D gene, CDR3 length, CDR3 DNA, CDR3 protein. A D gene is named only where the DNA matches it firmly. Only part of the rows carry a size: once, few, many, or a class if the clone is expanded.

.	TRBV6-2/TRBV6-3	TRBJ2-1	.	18	TGTGCCAGCAGTTACTCGAGTAGGGGGGGCCTCTTCGGAAGTGAGCAGTTCTTC	CASSYSSRGGLFGSEQFF
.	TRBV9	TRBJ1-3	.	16	TGTGCCAGCAGCGTAGACTTGAGGGGCGGTGGAAACACCATATATTTT	CASSVDLRGGGNTIYF
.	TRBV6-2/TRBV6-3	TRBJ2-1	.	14	TGTGCCAGCACCCGCCAGGGGTCCTACAATGAGCAGTTCTTC	CASTRQGSYNEQFF
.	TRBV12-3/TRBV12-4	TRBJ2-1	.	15	TGTGCCAGCAGTCCTACTTGGGGCTCCTACAATGAGCAGTTCTTC	CASSPTWGSYNEQFF
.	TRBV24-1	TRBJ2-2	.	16	TGTGCCACCAGTGATGCCACGGGGGTGTCCACCGGGGAGCTGTTTTTT	CATSDATGVSTGELFF
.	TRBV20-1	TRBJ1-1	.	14	TGCAGTGCTCAGGGACTTCCAGGGGTAGGAGCGGCTTTCTTT	CSAQGLPGVGAAFF
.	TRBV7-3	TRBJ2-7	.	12	TGTGCCAGCAGCTTAGAGGCCTACGAGCAGTACTTC	CASSLEAYEQYF
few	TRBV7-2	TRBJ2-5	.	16	TGTGCCAGCAGCTTAAACCCCCGAAAGTACCAAGAGACCCAGTACTTC	CASSLNPRKYQETQYF
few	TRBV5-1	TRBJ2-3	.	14	TGCGCCAGCAGCTTGGTCGACAGCACAGATACGCAGTATTTT	CASSLVDSTDTQYF
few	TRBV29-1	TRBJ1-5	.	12	TGCAGCGTTGGGGCGGAGAATCAGCCCCAGCATTTT	CSVGAENQPQHF
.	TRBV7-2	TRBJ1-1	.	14	TGTGCCAGCAGCCCCCAGCTCGGGAACACTGAAGCTTTCTTT	CASSPQLGNTEAFF
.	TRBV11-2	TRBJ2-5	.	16	TGTGCCAGCAGCTTAGATCTGCGACAGATACGAGAGACCCAGTACTTC	CASSLDLRQIRETQYF
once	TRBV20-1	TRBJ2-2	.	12	TGCAGTGGGCAGGACAACACCGGGGAGCTGTTTTTT	CSGQDNTGELFF
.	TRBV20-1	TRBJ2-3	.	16	TGCAGTGCTAGAGATCGGAATGGAGGTATTACAGATACGCAGTATTTT	CSARDRNGGITDTQYF
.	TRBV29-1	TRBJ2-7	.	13	TGCAGCGTAGAATCCGGGACGGACAACGAGCAGTACTTC	CSVESGTDNEQYF
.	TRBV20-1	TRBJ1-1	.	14	TGCAGTGCTAGATATGGGGCCGAGAAAGGTGAAGCTTTCTTT	CSARYGAEKGEAFF
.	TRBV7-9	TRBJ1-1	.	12	TGTGCCAGCAGCGTTACCGGGACAGAAGCTTTCTTT	CASSVTGTEAFF
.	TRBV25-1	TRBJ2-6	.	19	TGTGCCAGCAGTGAATGGCCGGGCGACAGCCGGTCTGGGGCCAACGTCCTGACTTTC	CASSEWPGDSRSGANVLTF
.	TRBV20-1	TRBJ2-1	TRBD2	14	TGCAGTGCTAGGGCGGGGGGGCCCCACAATGAGCAGTTCTTC	CSARAGGPHNEQFF
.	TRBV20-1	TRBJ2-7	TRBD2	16	TGCAGTGCTGGCACTATAGCGGGGGCCGCCTCCTACGAGCAGTACTTC	CSAGTIAGAASYEQYF
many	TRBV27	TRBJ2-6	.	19	TGTGCCAGCAGTTTCTCAATGGGGGGAACTTCCTCTGGGGCCAACGTCCTGACTTTC	CASSFSMGGTSSGANVLTF
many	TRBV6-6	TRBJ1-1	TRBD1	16	TGTGCCAGCAGTCCTAGGACAGGGGGCGCGGGTACTGAAGCTTTCTTT	CASSPRTGGAGTEAFF
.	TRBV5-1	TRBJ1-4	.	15	TGCGCCAGCAGCTCCACAGGGCGTTCTAATGAAAAACTGTTTTTT	CASSSTGRSNEKLFF
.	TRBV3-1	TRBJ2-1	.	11	TGTGCCAGCAGCCAAGTTAGCGCCCCGCACTTC	CASSQVSAPHF
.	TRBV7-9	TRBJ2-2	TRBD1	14	TGTGCCAGCAGCCCTCGACAGGGTTCCGGGGAGCTGTTTTTT	CASSPRQGSGELFF
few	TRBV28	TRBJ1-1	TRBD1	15	TGTGCCAGCAGTGACCCCGGGACAGAGAACACTGAAGCTTTCTTT	CASSDPGTENTEAFF
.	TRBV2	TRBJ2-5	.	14	TGTGCCAGCAACCCGGACGGGGCCCAAGAGACCCAGTACTTC	CASNPDGAQETQYF
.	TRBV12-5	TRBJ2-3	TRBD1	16	TGTGCTAGTGGTTCCCCCCAGGGGGCCCCCGGGGATACGCAGTATTTT	CASGSPQGAPGDTQYF
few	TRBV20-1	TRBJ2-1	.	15	TGCAGTGCTAGAGCCGGGGAGACTAAGGGCAATGAGCAGTTCTTC	CSARAGETKGNEQFF
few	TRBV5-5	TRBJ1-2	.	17	TGTGCCAGCAGCTTGGAAAGACCAGAGTTAGCTAACTATGGCTACACCTTC	CASSLERPELANYGYTF
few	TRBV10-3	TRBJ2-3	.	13	TGTGCCATAAGCCCAGGCGACACAGATACGCAGTATTTT	CAISPGDTDTQYF
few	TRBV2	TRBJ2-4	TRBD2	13	TGTGCCAGCAGTTCCGGGGGGTTGGGCATTCAGTACTTC	CASSSGGLGIQYF
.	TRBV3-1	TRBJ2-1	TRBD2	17	TGTGCCAGCAGCGCAAGGTGGTCTAGCGGGGGTTCCAGTGAGCAGTTCTTC	CASSARWSSGGSSEQFF
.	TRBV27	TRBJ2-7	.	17	TGTGCCAGCAGCGACCATGCCCCCGGGGGGCACACCTACGAGCAGTACTTC	CASSDHAPGGHTYEQYF
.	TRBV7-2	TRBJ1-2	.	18	TGTGCCAGCAGCTTAGATGTTTCAGGGGCACTTACTGATTATGGCTACACCTTC	CASSLDVSGALTDYGYTF
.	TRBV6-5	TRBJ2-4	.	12	TGTGCCAGCAAGGCAGCGGGAAACATTCAGTACTTC	CASKAAGNIQYF
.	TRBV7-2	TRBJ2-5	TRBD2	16	TGTGCCAGCGGCTCCACTAGCGGGAGGAGGGCGGAGACCCAGTACTTC	CASGSTSGRRAETQYF
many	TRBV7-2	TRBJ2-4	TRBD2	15	TGTGCCAGCAGCTTGGCGGGGGTGGCCAAAAACATTCAGTACTTC	CASSLAGVAKNIQYF
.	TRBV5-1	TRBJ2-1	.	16	TGCGCCAGCAGCTCTCGGGGTGGAATTTCCTACAATGAGCAGCTCTTC	CASSSRGGISYNEQLF